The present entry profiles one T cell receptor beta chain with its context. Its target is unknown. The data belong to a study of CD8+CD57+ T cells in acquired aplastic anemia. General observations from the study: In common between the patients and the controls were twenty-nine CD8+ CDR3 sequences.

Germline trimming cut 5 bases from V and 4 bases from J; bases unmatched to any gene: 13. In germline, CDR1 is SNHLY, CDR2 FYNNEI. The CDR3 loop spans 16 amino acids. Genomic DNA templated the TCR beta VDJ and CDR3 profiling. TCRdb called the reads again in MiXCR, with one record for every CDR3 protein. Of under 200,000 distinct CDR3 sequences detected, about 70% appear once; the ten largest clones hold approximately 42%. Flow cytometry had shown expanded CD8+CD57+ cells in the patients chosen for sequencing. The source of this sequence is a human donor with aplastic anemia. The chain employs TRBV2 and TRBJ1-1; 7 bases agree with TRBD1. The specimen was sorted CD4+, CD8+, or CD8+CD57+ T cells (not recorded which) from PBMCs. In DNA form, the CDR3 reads TGTGCCAGCAGTCCCCACCGGGACAGAGTTGGCACTGAAGCTTTCTTT. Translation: CASSPHRDRVGTEAFF.